This T cell receptor beta chain comes out of a study of blood T cells in healthy people across ages. Turning to the study itself: When template switching was applied, about one barcoded beta molecule was captured per two T cells. General study points: Across the age range, TCR beta diversity per million T cells fell in a roughly linear way.

The sample, 7.5 to 10 milliliters of peripheral blood, was drawn from each donor. With a J-beta primer mix and a sample-barcoded 5' primer, a second PCR ran 7 to 11 cycles. TCRdb re-called the 5' RACE reads through MiXCR, storing one row per CDR3 protein. In the table there are 1.5 million to 1.9 million distinct CDR3 sequences, about 42% of which are singletons. The germline V gene encodes CDR1 DFQATT and CDR2 SNEGSKA (reference sequence). The CDR3 has 15 amino acids. Trimming shortened V by 0 bases and J by 6 bases, and 15 bases separated the two germline ends. This clonotype was counted between two and nine times. Its antigen is not known.

The TCR comes from a woman between 18 and 29 years old in good health. The sample taken for sequencing was blood. The gene calls are TRBV20-1 and TRBJ2-1; the D call may be TRBD1 or TRBD2 (6 bases each). The CDR3 DNA is TGCAGTGCTAGAGACCCCAGGGGAGGTGTCAATGAGCAGTTCTTC. Residues: CSARDPRGGVNEQFF.